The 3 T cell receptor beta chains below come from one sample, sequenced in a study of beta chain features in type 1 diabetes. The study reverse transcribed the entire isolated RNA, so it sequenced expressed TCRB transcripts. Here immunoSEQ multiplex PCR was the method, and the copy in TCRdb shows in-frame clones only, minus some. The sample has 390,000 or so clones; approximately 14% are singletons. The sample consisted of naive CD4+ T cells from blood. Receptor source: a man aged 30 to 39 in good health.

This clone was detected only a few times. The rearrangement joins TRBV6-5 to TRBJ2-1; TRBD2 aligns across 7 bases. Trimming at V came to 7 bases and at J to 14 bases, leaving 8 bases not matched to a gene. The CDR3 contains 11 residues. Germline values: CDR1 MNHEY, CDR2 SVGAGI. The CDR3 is CASNSGLLEFF. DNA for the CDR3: TGTGCCAGCAACTCGGGACTACTCGAGTTCTTC.

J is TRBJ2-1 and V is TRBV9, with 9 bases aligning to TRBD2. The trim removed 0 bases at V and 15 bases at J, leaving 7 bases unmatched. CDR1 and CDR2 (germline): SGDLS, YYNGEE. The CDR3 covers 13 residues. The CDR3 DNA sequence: TGTGCCAGCAGCGTAGGGTCCCAGCGGGAGGTGTTCTTC. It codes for CASSVGSQREVFF.

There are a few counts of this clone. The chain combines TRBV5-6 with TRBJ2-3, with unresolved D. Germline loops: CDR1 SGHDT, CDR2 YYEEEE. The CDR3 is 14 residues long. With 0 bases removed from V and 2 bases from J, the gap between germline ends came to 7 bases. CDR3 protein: CASSLVGATDTQYF. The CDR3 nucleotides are TGTGCCAGCAGCTTGGTAGGCGCCACAGATACGCAGTATTTT.